One and the same sample provided the 4 T cell receptor beta chains below, sequenced in a study of regulatory T cells in long-lasting Graves disease. For TCR beta, libraries came from iRepertoire HTBI primers and Arm-PCR of CDR3 regions. MiXCR was run by TCRdb on the multiplex PCR reads, yielding one entry per CDR3 protein. Seen here are about 520,000 distinct CDR3 sequences, approximately 12% observed once, and the top ten hold over 7%. Time point indicated: newly diagnosed GD, antithyroid drugs for less than 3 months. The TCR library was prepared using RNA isolated from PBMCs. Separately, the same data were catalogued under a study of T cells in Graves' hyperthyroidism and ophthalmopathy.

Sequences were derived from peripheral blood mononuclear cells (PBMCs), sampled at new diagnosis, from a patient treated with antithyroid drugs. Receptors were obtained from a woman aged 25 to 39 with Graves disease.

This clonotype was seen ten or more times. The V and J genes are TRBV14 and TRBJ2-7; 8 bases agree with TRBD1. CDR3 length: 17 amino acids. Germline-derived CDR1 and CDR2 are SGHDN and FVKESK. J lost 3 bases, V lost 4 bases, and 14 bases had no gene match. In DNA, the CDR3 is TGTGCCAGCAGCCCCGGGACAGGCCTGGTTTGGGGCTACGAGCAGTACTTC. It encodes CASSPGTGLVWGYEQYF.

A few counts support this clonotype. J is TRBJ2-3 and V is TRBV20-1, with D perhaps matching TRBD2 (6 bases). The V and J ends lost 7 bases and 2 bases respectively, with 19 bases between them. This CDR3 is 15 amino acids long. Germline CDR1 DFQATT, CDR2 SNEGSKA (reference sequence). CDR3 DNA sequence: TGCAGTGTCAAAATGCTCGGGGGAGACACAGATACGCAGTATTTT. Protein product: CSVKMLGGDTDTQYF.

A note on this clonotype: This may be a read error, as it is one base from a much larger clone. Here the CDR3 reads CASSEGGVADLNEQFF. The CDR3 region has the DNA TGTGCCAGCAGTGAAGGAGGGGTAGCGGACCTTAATGAGCAGTTCTTC. The V gene is TRBV28, the J gene TRBJ2-1, with D possibly being TRBD2 (6 bases). The ends were cut back, 5 bases at V and 7 bases at J, with 21 bases in the middle. This CDR3 spans 16 amino acids. Germline V gene sequence: CDR1 MDHEN, CDR2 SYDVKM.

The rearrangement links TRBV4-3 to TRBJ2-7; the D is unclear. V lost 4 bases, J lost 0 bases, and 13 bases lay in between. CDR3 length: 15 amino acids. Germline V gene lookup returns CDR1 LGHNA and CDR2 YSLEER. CDR3 nucleotide sequence: TGCGCCAGCAGCCCCGGCCACGGAGACTCCTACGAGCAGTACTTC. Amino acids: CASSPGHGDSYEQYF.